Each of the 14 T cell receptor beta chains below was sequenced from the same sample in a study of T-cell reconstitution after alpha-beta-depleted transplantation in children. TCRbeta library construction was performed incorporating unique molecular identifiers. TCRdb used MiXCR to reprocess the PCR reads, holding one entry per CDR3 protein. The table lists 900,000 or so distinct CDR3 sequences, 16% of them singletons, with 5% in the top ten. Sequences were derived from PBMCs, mostly from graft donor cells, sampled 360 days after TCRalphabeta/CD19-depleted stem cell transplant. These receptors were collected from a male patient aged 10-17 years who had a stem cell transplant for acute lymphoblastic leukemia, so the T cells may come from the graft donor.

This clonotype has more than one count but fewer than ten. V and J are TRBV15 and TRBJ2-2; 11 bases are shared with TRBD1. Germline values: CDR1 LNHNV, CDR2 YYDKDF (reference sequence). V lost 5 bases, J lost 6 bases, and 5 bases stayed unmatched. The CDR3 runs 15 residues. In nucleotides, the CDR3 is TGTGCCACCAGCCGGGACAGGGGGTTTTCCGGGGAGCTGTTTTTT. It translates to CATSRDRGFSGELFF.

CDR3 DNA: TGTGCCAGCAGTTCCAGACAGAGTAACACTGAAGCTTTCTTT. Amino acids: CASSSRQSNTEAFF. The chain has TRBV27 and TRBJ1-1; possible D gene TRBD1, 5 bases. Looked up from germline, CDR1 is MNHEY and CDR2 is SMNVEV (reference sequence). Trimming removed 4 bases from V and 2 bases from J, with 11 bases in between. The CDR3 totals 14 residues.

The chain carries TRBV20-1 and TRBJ2-7; no firm D call. The germline V and J ends were trimmed by 0 bases and 5 bases, with 14 bases remaining between them. CDR3 length equals 14 residues. Germline V gives CDR1 DFQATT, CDR2 SNEGSKA (reference sequence). The CDR3, as DNA: TGCAGTGCTAGAGATCGGACCCCGAACCACGAGCAGTACTTC. It is translated as CSARDRTPNHEQYF.

The V call is TRBV5-1, the J call TRBJ1-1, with 7 positions matching TRBD1. V shed 6 bases, J shed 4 bases, and the junction held 12 bases outside the gene matches. The CDR3 runs 15 residues. Germline CDR1 SGHRS, CDR2 YFSETQ. CDR3 sequence reads: CASIGTVGGGTEAFF. The CDR3 coding sequence is TGCGCCAGCATAGGGACAGTGGGAGGAGGCACTGAAGCTTTCTTT.

This clonotype was seen at least ten times. This rearrangement joins TRBV5-1 to TRBJ2-7, with no clear D. The CDR3 consists of 13 residues. Germline lookup yields CDR1 SGHRS and CDR2 YFSETQ. Trimming took off 5 bases at V and 1 base at J, with 10 bases between the two ends. Written as DNA, the CDR3 is TGCGCCAGCAGACCGGACCGGTCCTACGAGCAGTACTTC. Its protein is CASRPDRSYEQYF.

V is TRBV29-1 and J is TRBJ2-5; TRBD1 agrees at 8 bases. The CDR3 loop spans 14 amino acids. The germline gives CDR1 SQVTM, CDR2 ANQGSEA. V lost 4 bases, J lost 5 bases, and 9 bases stayed unmatched. CDR3 sequence (DNA): TGCAGCGTTGGCTCAGGGGGCTTAAGGGAGACCCAGTACTTC. Its protein is CSVGSGGLRETQYF.

The J gene is TRBJ2-4, the V gene TRBV7-2; perhaps TRBD2 as D (6 bases). Trimming took off 5 bases at V and 3 bases at J, with 11 bases between the two ends. This CDR3 has 14 residues. Germline CDR1 and CDR2: SGHTA and FQGNSA. The CDR3: CASSPRRGKNIQYF. Written as DNA, the CDR3 is TGTGCCAGCAGCCCCCGGCGGGGCAAAAACATTCAGTACTTC.

This clonotype was observed a few times. The V call is TRBV2, the J call TRBJ2-4; tentatively, D is TRBD1 (5 bases). The germline gives CDR1 SNHLY, CDR2 FYNNEI. With 2 bases removed from V and 0 bases from J, the gap between germline ends came to 11 bases. CDR3 length: 16 amino acids. CDR3 in amino acids: CASSERGTLAKNIQYF. CDR3 nucleotides: TGTGCCAGCAGTGAAAGGGGAACTCTAGCCAAAAACATTCAGTACTTC. The variable domain in full, completed from reference TRBV2 and TRBJ2-4, reads EPEVTQTPSHQVTQMGQEVILRCVPISNHLYFYWYRQILGQKVEFLVSFYNNEISEKSEIFDDQFSVERPDGSNFTLKIRSTKLEDSAMYFCASSERGTLAKNIQYFGAGTRLSVL.

Here the CDR3 DNA reads TGTGCCAGCAGATTGGGACAGGGGACAGAGACCCAGTACTTC. It codes for CASRLGQGTETQYF. This sequence joins TRBV11-2 and TRBJ2-5, with 10 nucleotides matching TRBD1. CDR3 size: 14 residues. The V and J ends lost 6 bases and 4 bases, in that order; junction bases with no gene match: 5. Germline V gene lookup returns CDR1 SGHAT and CDR2 FQNNGV.

This clonotype was seen once. The chain uses TRBV14 and TRBJ2-7, with D perhaps TRBD1 (6 bases). Deletions cut 4 bases from V and 6 bases from J, with 16 bases between. This CDR3 is built from 14 residues. Germline lookup yields CDR1 SGHDN and CDR2 FVKESK. CDR3 nucleotides: TGTGCCAGCAGCCGCATCACAGGGTATGGCGAGCAGTACTTC. Translating gives CASSRITGYGEQYF.

This clonotype was seen more than once but under ten times. V is TRBV25-1 and J is TRBJ2-2; TRBD1 aligns across 10 bases. CDR1 is MGHDK and CDR2 is SYGVNS in the germline V gene. Trimming cost V 5 bases and J 6 bases; bases outside gene matches: 6. The CDR3 runs to 15 residues. The CDR3 region is CASSKDRGRAGELFF. Here the CDR3 DNA reads TGTGCCAGCAGTAAAGACAGGGGGCGCGCCGGGGAGCTGTTTTTT.

This clonotype was counted at least ten times. The V and J genes are TRBV5-1 and TRBJ1-1; 7 bases are a match to TRBD1. CDR3 length: 16 amino acids. The trim removed 6 bases at V and 1 base at J, leaving 12 bases unmatched. Germline V gene sequence: CDR1 SGHRS, CDR2 YFSETQ. CDR3 region: CASTFSGTVENTEAFF. The DNA of the CDR3 is TGCGCCAGCACCTTCTCTGGGACAGTCGAGAACACTGAAGCTTTCTTT. The variable domain in full, with the rest retrieved from reference TRBV5-1 and TRBJ1-1, is KAGVTQTPRYLIKTRGQQVTLSCSPISGHRSVSWYQQTPGQGLQFLFEYFSETQRNKGNFPGRFSGRQFSNSRSEMNVSTLELGDSALYLCASTFSGTVENTEAFFGQGTRLTVV.

This clonotype was seen many times. The chain links TRBV7-6 to TRBJ1-3; D is unresolved. Germline lookup yields CDR1 SGHVS and CDR2 FNYEAQ. This CDR3 spans 16 amino acids. Deletions cut 3 bases from V and 0 bases from J, with 12 bases between. The CDR3 spells CASSLFDWASGNTIYF. The CDR3 region has the DNA TGTGCCAGCAGCTTGTTTGACTGGGCCTCTGGAAACACCATATATTTT.

This clonotype was recorded a few times. Germline is not matched at one junction end, which may reflect a read error. The chain employs TRBV11-2 and TRBJ2-7; D possibly corresponds to TRBD1 (5 bases). The CDR3 covers 16 residues. The germline V gene has CDR1 SGHAT and CDR2 FQNNGV. CDR3 sequence: CASSPVRAGLEYGQYF. In DNA, the CDR3 is TGTGCCAGCAGCCCCGTCCGAGCAGGGTTGGAGTACGGGCAGTACTTC. Looking up the rest from reference TRBV11-2 and TRBJ2-7 gives the full variable domain: EAGVAQSPRYKIIEKRQSVAFWCNPISGHATLYWYQQILGQGPKLLIQFQNNGVVDDSQLPKDRFSAERLKGVDSTLKIQPAKLEDSAVYLCASSPVRAGLEYGQYFGPGTRLTVT.